A single sample gave rise to the 5 T cell receptor beta chains below, sequenced in a study of shared clonotypes between healthy human individuals. CD45RO negativity and positive selection for CCR7 defined naive CD8 cells, a population that excluded terminally differentiated effector memory CD45RA+ cells. Clones were read by immunoSEQ multiplex PCR, and TCRdb kept only the in-frame ones, dropping some. This table holds roughly 890,000 clones, 90% to 95% found once. The specimen sequenced was naive CD8+ T cells sorted from blood. These receptors were taken from a young man in good health.

This chain uses TRBV7-3 with TRBJ1-1; D perhaps matches TRBD1 (6 bases). CDR3 length equals 13 residues. Germline values: CDR1 SGHTA, CDR2 FQGTGA. The V and J ends lost 5 bases and 3 bases respectively, with 10 bases between them. Here the CDR3 DNA reads TGTGCCAGCAGCCACAGGGAGCACACTGAAGCTTTCTTT. Translation: CASSHREHTEAFF.

The V and J genes are TRBV4-1 and TRBJ2-7, with D uncertain. This CDR3 has 13 residues. Trimming took off 1 base at V and 6 bases at J, with 10 bases between the two ends. Germline CDR1 is MGHRA and CDR2 is YSYEKL. This CDR3 is CASSQVVGPEQYF. The DNA for the CDR3 is TGCGCCAGCAGCCAAGTTGTGGGTCCCGAGCAGTACTTC.

The CDR3 protein is CASQRGAEQYF. CDR3 sequence (DNA): TGTGCCAGCCAGCGGGGAGCGGAGCAGTACTTC. V and J are TRBV27 and TRBJ2-7, with TRBD2 identical over 7 bases. Germline CDR1 is MNHEY and CDR2 is SMNVEV (reference sequence). This CDR3 has 11 residues. Trimming took 8 bases from V and 7 from J; bases not matched to a gene: 5.

CDR3 amino acids: CASSDLVAGGIDTQYF. CDR3 DNA: TGTGCCAGCAGCGACCTGGTGGCGGGAGGGATCGATACGCAGTATTTT. The chain couples TRBV7-9 to TRBJ2-3; TRBD2 matches at 9 bases. The J segment lost 6 bases and the V segment lost 5 bases, leaving 12 bases of the junction unmatched. Germline loops: CDR1 SEHNR, CDR2 FQNEAQ (reference sequence). The CDR3 loop spans 16 amino acids.

Worth noting for this clone: Within the sample, other DNA sequences also encode this same CDR3. The V call is TRBV27, the J call TRBJ2-7, with D unresolved. The CDR3 contains 12 residues. The germline V and J ends were trimmed by 1 base and 7 bases, with 8 bases remaining between them. Per germline, CDR1 MNHEY and CDR2 SMNVEV (reference sequence). CDR3 in DNA: TGTGCCAGCAGTTTATGGGGTGGGGAGCAGTACTTC. Translation gives CASSLWGGEQYF.